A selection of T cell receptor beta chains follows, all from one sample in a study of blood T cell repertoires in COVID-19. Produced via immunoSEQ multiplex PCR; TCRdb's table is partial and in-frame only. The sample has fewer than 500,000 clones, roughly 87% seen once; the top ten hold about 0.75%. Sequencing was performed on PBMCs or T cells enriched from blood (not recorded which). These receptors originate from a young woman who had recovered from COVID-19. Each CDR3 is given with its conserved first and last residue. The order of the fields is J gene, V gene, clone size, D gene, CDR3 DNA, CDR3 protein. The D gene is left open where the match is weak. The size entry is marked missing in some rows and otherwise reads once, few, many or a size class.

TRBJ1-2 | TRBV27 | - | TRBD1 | TGTGCCAACCCGTTCGGGGACAGTGTAAACTATGGCTACACCTTC | CANPFGDSVNYGYTF
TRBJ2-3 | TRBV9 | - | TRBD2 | TGTGCCAGCAGCGTGGGTAGCGGGGGGAGCACAGATACGCAGTATTTT | CASSVGSGGSTDTQYF
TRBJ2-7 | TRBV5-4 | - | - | TGTGCCAGCAGCTTGGGGGGCGGAGACGAGCAGTACTTC | CASSLGGGDEQYF
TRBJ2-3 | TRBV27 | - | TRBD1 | TGTGCCAGCACCCCCCAGGGGGCTGGCACAGATACGCGGTATTTT | CASTPQGAGTDTRYF
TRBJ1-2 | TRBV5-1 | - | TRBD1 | TGCGCCAGCAGCTTACAGGGGGCCGAATCTTCGGGCTACACCTTC | CASSLQGAESSGYTF
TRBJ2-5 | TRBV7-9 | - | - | TGTGCCAGCAGCTTAGTGGGGGGAGGAGAGACCCAGTACTTC | CASSLVGGGETQYF
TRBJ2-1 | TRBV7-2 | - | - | TGTGCCAGCAGCTTAATGGCTAGCCCGTTCTTC | CASSLMASPFF
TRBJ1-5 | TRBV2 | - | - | TGTGCCAGCTACGGGTACGGCAATCAGCCCCAGCATTTT | CASYGYGNQPQHF
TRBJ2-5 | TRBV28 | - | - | TGTGCCAGCAGTCCTCCCGGGATACAAGAGACCCAGTACTTC | CASSPPGIQETQYF
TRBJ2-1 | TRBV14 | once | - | TGTGCCAGCAGCCAAGATAGGTTTTCCGGGGATGAGCAGTTCTTC | CASSQDRFSGDEQFF
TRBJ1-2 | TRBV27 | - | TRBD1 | TGTGCCAGCAGTTTTGGGACAGGCTACGGGCCTGGCTACACCTTC | CASSFGTGYGPGYTF
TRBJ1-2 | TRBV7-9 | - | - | TGTGCCAGCAGCTCCACTGGGGGGATTCGGATCTATGGCTACACCTTC | CASSSTGGIRIYGYTF
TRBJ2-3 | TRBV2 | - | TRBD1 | TGTGCCAGCAGGGGGGGACAGGGCACTACAGATACGCAGTATTTT | CASRGGQGTTDTQYF
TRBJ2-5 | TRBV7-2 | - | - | TGTGCCAGCAGCGCGCCGGGGTCCGGGGAGACCCAGTACTTC | CASSAPGSGETQYF
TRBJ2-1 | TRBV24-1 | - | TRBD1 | TGTGCCACCAGTGACCGTACAGGGGACAATGAGCAGTTCTTC | CATSDRTGDNEQFF
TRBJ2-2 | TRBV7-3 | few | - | TGTGCCAGCAGCGGACTATCGAACACCGGGGAGCTGTTTTTT | CASSGLSNTGELFF
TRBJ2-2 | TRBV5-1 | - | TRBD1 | TGCGCCAGCAGCTTTGTGGCAGGGGGCTTGACCGGGGAGCTGTTTTTT | CASSFVAGGLTGELFF
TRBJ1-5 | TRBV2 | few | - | TGTGCCAGCAGCTCGGACACCCTGTGGAATCAGCCCCAGCATTTT | CASSSDTLWNQPQHF
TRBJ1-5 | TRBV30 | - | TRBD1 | TGTGCCTGGGGGACAGGGAGCAATCAGCCCCAGCATTTT | CAWGTGSNQPQHF
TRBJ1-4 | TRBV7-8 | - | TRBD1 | TGTGCCAGCAGCGACAGGGGCAGTGGGACTAATGAAAAACTGTTTTTT | CASSDRGSGTNEKLFF
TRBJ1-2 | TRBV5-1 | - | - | TGCGCCAGCAGGGAGGGGCGTAACTATGGCTACACCTTC | CASREGRNYGYTF
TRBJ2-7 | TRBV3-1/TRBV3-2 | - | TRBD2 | TGTGCCAGCAGACCCGGGACTAGCGGCGAGCAGTACTTC | CASRPGTSGEQYF
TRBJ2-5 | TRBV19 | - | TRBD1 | TGTGCCAGTGCAGAACAGGGGGACGGGGAGACCCAGTACTTC | CASAEQGDGETQYF
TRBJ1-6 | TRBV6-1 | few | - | TGTGCCAGCAGTGAAGACACCTCAGGTTCACCCCTCCACTTT | CASSEDTSGSPLHF
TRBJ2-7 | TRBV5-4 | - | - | TGTGCCAGCAGGGTACAGGGATTCCCCTACGAGCAGTACTTC | CASRVQGFPYEQYF
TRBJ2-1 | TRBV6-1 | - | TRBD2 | TGTGCCAGCAGTGAAATTAATAGCGGGGTAGGGGAGCAGTTCTTC | CASSEINSGVGEQFF
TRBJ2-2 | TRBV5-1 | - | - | TGCGCCAGCAGCTTGGGAGTAACCGGGGAGCTGTTTTTT | CASSLGVTGELFF
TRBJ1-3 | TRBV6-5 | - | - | TGTGCCAGCAGTTACGACACGGTCCCTGGAAACACCATATATTTT | CASSYDTVPGNTIYF
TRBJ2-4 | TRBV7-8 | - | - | TGTGCCAGCAGCCATTGGACAGTCAACATTCAGTACTTC | CASSHWTVNIQYF
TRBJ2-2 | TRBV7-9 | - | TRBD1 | TGTGCCAGCAGCTTTGGGGGACAGACTTCGAACACCGGGGAGCTGTTTTTT | CASSFGGQTSNTGELFF
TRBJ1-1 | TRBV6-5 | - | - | TGTGCCAGCAGTCCCAGGGCGCTTTCTGAAGCTTTCTTT | CASSPRALSEAFF
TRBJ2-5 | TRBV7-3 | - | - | TGTGCCAGCAGCCCCCGCGCGTCAGAGACCCAGTACTTC | CASSPRASETQYF
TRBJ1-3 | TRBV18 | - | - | TGTGCCAGCTCACTAGGGGAGGACTCTGGAAACACCATATATTTT | CASSLGEDSGNTIYF
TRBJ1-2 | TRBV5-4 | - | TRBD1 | TGTGCCAGCAGCTACAGCCTACAGGGGTATGGCTACACCTTC | CASSYSLQGYGYTF
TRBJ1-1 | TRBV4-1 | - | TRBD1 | TGCGCCAGCAGCCCCGGACAGGGTCTCACTGAAGCTTTCTTT | CASSPGQGLTEAFF
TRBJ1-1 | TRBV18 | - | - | TGTGCCAGCTCACCACAGGGGGACACTGAAGCTTTCTTT | CASSPQGDTEAFF
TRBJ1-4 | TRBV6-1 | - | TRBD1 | TGTGCCAGCAGTGATCGAGGACAGGGGGCAGGCGAAAAACTGTTTTTT | CASSDRGQGAGEKLFF
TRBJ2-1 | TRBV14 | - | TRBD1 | TGTGCCAGCAGCCAATACTTCCGGGACAGGGGCTACAATGAGCAGTTCTTC | CASSQYFRDRGYNEQFF
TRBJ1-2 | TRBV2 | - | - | TGTGCCAGCAGGGAGGGTCAGAGCTATGGCTACACCTTC | CASREGQSYGYTF
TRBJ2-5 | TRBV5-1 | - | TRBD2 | TGCGCCAGCAGCGGTCTAGCGGGGGGACAAGAGACCCAGTACTTC | CASSGLAGGQETQYF
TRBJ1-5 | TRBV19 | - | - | TGTGCCAGTAGGCCAGGGCCGTATAGCAATCAGCCCCAGCATTTT | CASRPGPYSNQPQHF
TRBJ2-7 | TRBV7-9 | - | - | TGTGCCAGCAGCCTATACAGGGAGAGTGAGCAGTACTTC | CASSLYRESEQYF
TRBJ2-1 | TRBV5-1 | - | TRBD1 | TGCGCCAGCAGCTCAGGGATAATACAGGGGGAGCAGTTCTTC | CASSSGIIQGEQFF
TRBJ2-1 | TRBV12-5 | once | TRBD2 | TGTGCTAGTGGTAACCCGCCGGGACTAGCGGTGTTCTTC | CASGNPPGLAVFF
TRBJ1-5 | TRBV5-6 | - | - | TGTGCCAGCAGCCCTGAATCGGTCCTTAGCAATCAGCCCCAGCATTTT | CASSPESVLSNQPQHF
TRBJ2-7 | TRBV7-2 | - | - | TGTGCCAGCAGCTTAGCGCTCGCAGGGGGGAGCGAGCAGTACTTC | CASSLALAGGSEQYF
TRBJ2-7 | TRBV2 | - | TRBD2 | TGTGCCAGCGCGCGGGGGTTAGCGGGCGAGCAGTACTTC | CASARGLAGEQYF
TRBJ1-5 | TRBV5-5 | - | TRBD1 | TGTGCCAGCAGTTCGGGGACAGCTAGCAATCAGCCCCAGCATTTT | CASSSGTASNQPQHF
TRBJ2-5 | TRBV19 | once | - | TGTGCCAGTAGTCCCACTCCAACTCTAGAGACCCAGTACTTC | CASSPTPTLETQYF
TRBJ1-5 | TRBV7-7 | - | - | TGTGCTAGCAGCTCTACCCCTGAACAGCCCCAGCATTTT | CASSSTPEQPQHF
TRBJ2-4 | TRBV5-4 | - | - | TGTGCCAGCAGCGTGGAGGGGGCTGCAAGCATTCAGTACTTC | CASSVEGAASIQYF
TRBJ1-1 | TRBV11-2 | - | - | TGTGCCAGCAGGGTGGGCAGACTGAACACTGAAGCTTTCTTT | CASRVGRLNTEAFF
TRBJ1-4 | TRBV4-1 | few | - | TGCGCCAGCAGCCAAGCCAGGGAATTTGATGAAAAACTGTTTTTT | CASSQAREFDEKLFF
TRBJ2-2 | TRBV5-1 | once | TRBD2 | TGCGCCAGCAGCTTGGATGCGGGGGGGCCTTCCGGGGAGCTGTTTTTT | CASSLDAGGPSGELFF